A single sample gave rise to the 10 T cell receptor beta chains below, sequenced in a study of T cell repertoires in ileal Crohn's disease. Produced via immunoSEQ multiplex PCR; TCRdb's table is partial and in-frame only. Of approximately 13,000 clones listed, around 79% are singletons. The sample taken for sequencing was ileal tissue. The origin of the receptors is an adult with Crohn's disease.

The J gene is TRBJ1-6, the V gene TRBV19; 7 positions agree with TRBD1. The CDR3 loop spans 15 amino acids. The V gene end was trimmed by 8 bases and the J gene end by 7 bases; junction bases not matched to a gene: 11. Looked up from germline, CDR1 is LNHDA and CDR2 is SQIVND (reference sequence). The CDR3 DNA reads as TGTGCCAGTGAATCCCCGGGACAGACGAATTCACCCCTCCACTTT. Translating it yields CASESPGQTNSPLHF.

This chain uses TRBV7-3 with TRBJ2-3; 15 bases are a match to TRBD2. This CDR3 has 16 residues. The ends lost 4 bases at V and 4 bases at J; junction bases unmatched: 3. Germline V gene lookup returns CDR1 SGHTA and CDR2 FQGTGA. The CDR3 loop reads CASSSGLAGGADTQYF. Here the CDR3 DNA reads TGTGCCAGCAGCTCTGGACTAGCGGGGGGGGCAGATACGCAGTATTTT.

For this clone: One end of the junction is discordant with germline, which a read error may explain. The V call is TRBV27, the J call TRBJ2-4; 9 bases match TRBD1. The CDR3 has 14 amino acids. From germline, CDR1 is MNHEY and CDR2 SMNVEV (reference sequence). CDR3 sequence: CATVNRGRKIIQYF. The CDR3 nucleotides read TGTGCCACCGTGAACAGGGGGCGAAAAATCATTCAGTACTTC.

The J gene is TRBJ2-6, the V gene TRBV19, with a possible D match to TRBD1 (6 bases). The CDR3 spans 15 residues. Germline lookup yields CDR1 LNHDA and CDR2 SQIVND (reference sequence). V dropped 4 bases and J dropped 1 base, with 8 bases sitting between them. Here the CDR3 reads CASSKGTSGANVLTF. The CDR3 DNA sequence: TGTGCCAGTAGTAAAGGGACATCTGGGGCCAACGTCCTGACTTTC.

V gene TRBV28 combines with J gene TRBJ2-3; 8 bases fit TRBD1. The CDR3 contains 16 residues. CDR1 MDHEN and CDR2 SYDVKM come from the germline V gene. V lost 6 bases, J lost 1 base, and 9 bases stayed unmatched. Here the CDR3 reads CASSIRGLRGTDTQYF. CDR3 nucleotides: TGTGCCAGCAGCATCAGGGGGCTACGTGGCACAGATACGCAGTATTTT.

The gene calls are TRBV6-5 and TRBJ2-4; D not certain. There are 15 residues in the CDR3. CDR1 and CDR2 from the germline V gene are MNHEY and SVGAGI. Trimming took 8 bases from V and 0 from J, leaving 14 bases between them. This CDR3 is CASRAAAPAKNIQYF. CDR3 sequence (DNA): TGTGCCAGCCGAGCCGCCGCCCCAGCCAAAAACATTCAGTACTTC.

This chain links TRBV28 with TRBJ1-2, with TRBD1 matching over 7 bases. Germline-derived CDR1 and CDR2 are MDHEN and SYDVKM. Germline trimming cut 4 bases from V and 3 bases from J; bases unmatched to any gene: 5. The CDR3 loop spans 14 amino acids. The CDR3 DNA follows: TGTGCCAGCAGTTCAGGGACAGTATACTATGGCTACACCTTC. The encoded protein is CASSSGTVYYGYTF.

The chain joins TRBV21-1 to TRBJ1-5; whether TRBD1, the table's D call, matches the DNA was not checked. TRBV21-1 is described as a pseudogene. The CDR3 sequence is 16 residues long. Here the CDR3 reads CASSKGGTGFDQPQHF. CDR3 coding DNA: TGTGCCAGCAGCAAAGGAGGGACAGGGTTTGATCAGCCCCAGCATTTT.

The chain joins TRBV9 to TRBJ1-1; D is perhaps TRBD1 (6 bases). V lost 3 bases and J 0 bases, leaving 12 bases between the germline ends. This CDR3 comprises 15 residues. Germline CDR1 reads SGDLS; CDR2 reads YYNGEE. Here the CDR3 reads CASSGGGAMNTEAFF. CDR3 DNA sequence: TGTGCCAGCAGCGGCGGGGGGGCAATGAACACTGAAGCTTTCTTT. The complete variable domain, with remaining parts taken from reference TRBV9 and TRBJ1-1, reads DSGVTQTPKHLITATGQRVTLRCSPRSGDLSVYWYQQSLDQGLQFLIQYYNGEERAKGNILERFSAQQFPDLHSELNLSSLELGDSALYFCASSGGGAMNTEAFFGQGTRLTVV.

The rearrangement joins TRBV19 to TRBJ1-5; tentatively, D is TRBD1 (5 bases). The CDR3 length is 14 residues. CDR1 is LNHDA and CDR2 is SQIVND in the germline V gene (reference sequence). The V gene lost 6 bases and the J gene lost 4 bases, with 13 bases spanning the gap. The CDR3 DNA is TGTGCCAGTAGGCCTGGACAAAATAATCAGCCCCAGCATTTT. The encoded protein is CASRPGQNNQPQHF.